Listed below are T cell receptor beta chains from one sample, sequenced in a study of cytomegalovirus exposure and HLA in healthy donors. Libraries were prepared by immunoSEQ multiplex PCR; TCRdb keeps only in-frame clonotypes and omits some of them. The sample lists 120,000 to 150,000 clones, roughly 80% seen once, with around 3.7% in the top ten. The sample consisted of PBMCs. These receptors were obtained from a male donor in good health and CMV-seronegative. Both conserved end residues are part of each CDR3. D genes are given only for firm matches. Size is omitted from some rows. Given values are once, few, many or a class for expanded clones.

>TRBJ2-3|-|-|TRBV30
CAGAEAGTDTQYF
TGTGCGGGCGCCGAAGCGGGCACAGATACGCAGTATTTT
>TRBJ2-7|-|TRBD1|TRBV28
CASSPIGQGVDYEQYF
TGTGCCAGCAGTCCTATCGGACAGGGTGTGGACTACGAGCAGTACTTC
>TRBJ2-5|once|-|TRBV28
CASSLGEASSLGKTQYF
TGTGCCAGCAGTTTGGGGGAGGCCAGCTCCCTCGGGAAGACCCAGTACTTC
>TRBJ1-1|-|-|TRBV6-5
CASSYDSRNTEAFF
TGTGCCAGCAGTTACGACAGCCGGAACACTGAAGCTTTCTTT
>TRBJ1-1|-|-|TRBV7-9
CASSLGGRATEAFF
TGTGCCAGCAGCTTAGGTGGCAGGGCCACTGAAGCTTTCTTT
>TRBJ1-5|-|-|TRBV28
CASSLPGVQPQHF
TGTGCCAGCAGTTTACCGGGGGTTCAGCCCCAGCATTTT
>TRBJ1-5|-|-|TRBV7-2
CASSLGSGANQPQHF
TGTGCCAGCAGCTTAGGGTCAGGGGCGAATCAGCCCCAGCATTTT
>TRBJ2-7|-|-|TRBV4-2
CASSQGPSASPSYEQYF
TGTGCCAGCAGCCAAGGCCCATCAGCGTCACCCTCCTACGAGCAGTACTTC
>TRBJ2-5|-|-|TRBV5-1
CASSLGGLRETQYF
TGCGCCAGCAGCTTAGGGGGTTTACGGGAGACCCAGTACTTC
>TRBJ2-1|once|-|TRBV15
CATSRDLTGNEQFF
TGTGCCACCAGCAGAGACCTCACCGGCAATGAGCAGTTCTTC
>TRBJ2-3|once|-|TRBV5-6
CASSFVRDTQYF
TGTGCCAGCAGCTTTGTTCGAGATACGCAGTATTTT
>TRBJ1-5|-|TRBD1|TRBV2
CASSAPGQGANQPQHF
TGTGCCAGCAGTGCCCCCGGACAGGGGGCCAATCAGCCCCAGCATTTT
>TRBJ2-1|once|TRBD2|TRBV19
CASSMPSSGSLNEQFF
TGTGCCAGTAGTATGCCCTCTAGCGGGAGTCTAAATGAGCAGTTCTTC
>TRBJ1-1|-|TRBD1|TRBV18
CASSSGTELNTEAFF
TGTGCCAGCTCATCGGGGACAGAGCTGAACACTGAAGCTTTCTTT
>TRBJ2-1|-|TRBD2|TRBV7-3
CASSLRPTAGVYNEQFF
TGTGCCAGCAGCTTAAGGCCCACAGCGGGGGTGTACAATGAGCAGTTCTTC
>TRBJ1-5|once|TRBD1|TRBV4-2
CASSELDRGNNQPQHF
TGTGCCAGCAGCGAACTTGACAGGGGTAACAATCAGCCCCAGCATTTT
>TRBJ1-5|-|-|TRBV28
CASSFGGRGVSNQPQHF
TGTGCCAGCAGTTTTGGGGGCCGAGGGGTTAGCAATCAGCCCCAGCATTTT
>TRBJ2-5|-|-|TRBV5-6
CASSLRLKRYIQETQYF
TGTGCCAGCAGCTTGCGCTTGAAGCGGTATATCCAAGAGACCCAGTACTTC
>TRBJ1-2|-|-|TRBV5-6
CASSLEGGRAIYGYTF
TGTGCCAGCAGCTTGGAAGGTGGCAGGGCCATCTATGGCTACACCTTC
>TRBJ2-7|few|TRBD1|TRBV29-1
CSAARTGREQYF
TGCAGCGCTGCTCGGACAGGCCGCGAGCAGTACTTC
>TRBJ2-3|-|-|TRBV28
CASSFPGDTQYF
TGTGCCAGCAGTTTCCCGGGAGATACGCAGTATTTT
>TRBJ1-2|-|-|TRBV7-6
CASSLTVNYGYTF
TGTGCCAGCAGCTTGACAGTAAACTATGGCTACACCTTC
>TRBJ1-2|-|-|TRBV5-6
CASSLLGDDYGYTF
TGTGCCAGCAGCTTGCTAGGGGATGACTATGGCTACACCTTC
>TRBJ1-1|few|-|TRBV27
CASSLDWGDEAFF
TGTGCCAGCAGTTTAGATTGGGGAGATGAAGCTTTCTTT
>TRBJ2-7|-|-|TRBV9
CASSVVPGEQYF
TGTGCCAGCAGCGTAGTTCCCGGGGAGCAGTACTTC
>TRBJ2-1|-|-|TRBV11-3
CASSLDLINEQFF
TGTGCCAGCAGCTTAGATCTAATTAATGAGCAGTTCTTC
>TRBJ1-5|-|TRBD1|TRBV28
CASSSRQGGYQPQHF
TGTGCCAGCAGTTCCCGACAGGGAGGCTATCAGCCCCAGCATTTT
>TRBJ2-2|-|-|TRBV28
CASSFRAGTASGELFF
TGTGCCAGCAGTTTTCGTGCAGGAACAGCTTCCGGGGAGCTGTTTTTT
>TRBJ2-7|-|-|TRBV7-3
CASSLMEGIHEQYF
TGTGCCAGCAGCTTAATGGAGGGTATACACGAGCAGTACTTC
>TRBJ2-5|-|TRBD2|TRBV5-6
CASSPPGLAGGRETQYF
TGTGCCAGCAGCCCGCCGGGACTAGCGGGAGGGAGGGAGACCCAGTACTTC
>TRBJ1-4|-|TRBD1|TRBV6-5
CASSYSGTGANEKLFF
TGTGCCAGCAGTTACTCCGGGACAGGGGCTAATGAAAAACTGTTTTTT
>TRBJ2-2|-|TRBD2|TRBV9
CASSVGNSGIGELFF
TGTGCCAGCAGCGTAGGTAATAGCGGGATCGGGGAGCTGTTTTTT
>TRBJ2-1|-|TRBD1|TRBV6-5
CASSGWTGLGNEQFF
TGTGCCAGCAGTGGATGGACAGGGTTGGGCAATGAGCAGTTCTTC
>TRBJ2-2|-|-|TRBV7-3
CASSLAGDVRTGELFF
TGTGCCAGCAGCTTAGCAGGGGACGTTCGGACCGGGGAGCTGTTTTTT
>TRBJ2-2|-|-|TRBV5-4
CASSPLPPSENTGELFF
TGTGCCAGCAGCCCCCTCCCACCTAGCGAAAACACCGGGGAGCTGTTTTTT
>TRBJ2-1|-|-|TRBV5-1
CASSPGQIYNEQFF
TGCGCCAGCAGCCCTGGACAGATTTACAATGAGCAGTTCTTC
>TRBJ1-5|-|-|TRBV7-2
CASSLALGSGNQPQHF
TGTGCCAGCAGCTTAGCGCTAGGTTCCGGCAATCAGCCCCAGCATTTT
>TRBJ1-5|once|TRBD1|TRBV5-6
CASSSGTGGNQPQHF
TGTGCCAGCAGCTCGGGGACAGGGGGCAATCAGCCCCAGCATTTT
>TRBJ2-1|-|TRBD1|TRBV19
CASVVKTGGNEQFF
TGTGCCTCAGTAGTAAAGACAGGGGGCAATGAGCAGTTCTTC
>TRBJ2-7|-|TRBD2|TRBV27
CASRTSTKSYEQYF
TGTGCCAGCCGGACTAGCACGAAATCCTACGAGCAGTACTTC
>TRBJ2-7|-|TRBD1|TRBV9
CASSVGTGTTYEQYF
TGTGCCAGCAGCGTAGGGACAGGCACAACCTACGAGCAGTACTTC
>TRBJ2-5|-|TRBD2|TRBV7-9
CSSSQRGGETQYF
TGTTCCAGCAGCCAACGGGGGGGGGAGACCCAGTACTTC